This TCR beta chain was obtained from a study of blood T cell repertoires in COVID-19 (TCRdb year 2020). About the study as a whole: The collaborator samples originated in the United States, Italy and Spain and spanned the acute and convalescent phases of COVID-19. The prospective study material was composed of cDNA or gDNA derived from T cells, B-cell-depleted T cells, or PBMCs. Deeply sampled blood TCRbeta repertoires from subjects exposed to, actively infected with, or recovered from COVID-19 were included in the dataset. The repertoires were released in a freely available public database meant as a resource for research on the immune response to SARS-CoV-2. The samples were drawn from the first 160 participants of the ongoing ImmuneRACE study and from some 1,300 subjects provided by 6 global collaborators. The sample metadata nearly always contained a de-identified subject ID, COVID-19 status, age in years and sex. Where available, HLA class I and class II types were taken from metadata supplied by the sample provider and were not determined by assay-based typing.

Whole blood was collected in K2EDTA tubes by collaborating institutions according to the institutions' own protocols. For TCRbeta analysis, collaborator samples were shipped as frozen whole blood, as isolated PBMCs, or as DNA extracted from either sample type. As regards this clone: Its antigen target is currently unknown. Qualities for individual bases were not recorded, and no much larger clone is one base off.

V was cut back by 2 bases and J by 4 bases, leaving a gap of 14 bases between them. The germline V gene provides CDR1 SGHRS and CDR2 YFSETQ. The CDR3 numbers 15 residues from cysteine through phenylalanine. Here the CDR3 DNA is all that survives: 45 bases in frame from base 1. TCRbeta CDR3 regions were amplified from genomic DNA by means of the immunoSEQ Assay, a bias-controlled multiplex PCR. The paper's processing steps were these. Within the assay, amplification of reference gene primers was used to estimate how many nucleated cells each sample contained. To quantify the absolute abundance of each unique TCRbeta CDR3 rearrangement, sequence reads were collapsed and filtered. For each sample, productive Simpson clonality was calculated by taking the square root of Simpson's diversity index across productive rearrangements. Drawn from immuneACCESS, this table holds only the in-frame rearrangements with V and J called that TCRdb kept. Clones are partly lost; checked studies trace under half to an unresolved V gene and leave the rest unexplained. D and trimming come from the DNA, and the V and J calls and clone size come from that table. Here the sample has about 140,000 clones; roughly four fifths occur a single time. 4% of the sample is held by the ten biggest clonotypes.

What the authors observed across the whole study: Clinical and demographic metadata were provided uncurated, with the amount varying by source and participant.

This TCR came from a woman in her sixties or seventies with acute or convalescent COVID-19. The sample consisted of peripheral blood. In this chain, TRBV5-1 is recombined with TRBJ2-3; TRBD2 could be the D gene, as 6 bases match. The encoded CDR3 is CASSFRGSAADTQYF. The nucleotide sequence reads as follows: TGCGCCAGCAGCTTTCGGGGGAGTGCCGCAGATACGCAGTATTTT.